The following is a TCR beta chain sequence with its context. No antigen is known for it. Primers used in a second PCR of roughly 7 to 12 cycles were a sample-barcoded 5' primer and a J-beta primer mix. TCRdb used MiXCR to reprocess the 5' RACE reads, holding one entry per CDR3 protein. Here the sample spans around 990,000 distinct CDR3 sequences, roughly 24% being singletons. The sample belongs to a study of blood T cells in healthy people across ages. Findings and limits, study-wide: One million T cells yielded diversity estimates that were considered underestimates.

The CDR3 is 12 residues long. V lost 1 base and J lost 8, with 7 bases in between. In germline, CDR1 is SGDLS, CDR2 YYNGEE. These same data were also listed under a study on T cells of mothers and their children. That source adds: The people who donated were a few healthy Caucasian mothers and their six children. For each mother, over 8 million TCR beta CDR3 reads were obtained, and for each child, approximately 3 million. Whether related or unrelated, pairs show similar shaping of TCR recombination output by thymic selection.

The clonotype was recovered from a girl aged 2 to 10 in good health. The sequenced sample consisted of blood. The chain links TRBV9 to TRBJ2-1; D remains unclear. CDR3 sequence (DNA): TGTGCCAGCAGCGTATTATTCGATGAGCAGTTCTTC. Protein product: CASSVLFDEQFF. The whole variable domain, remainder taken from reference TRBV9 and TRBJ2-1, is DSGVTQTPKHLITATGQRVTLRCSPRSGDLSVYWYQQSLDQGLQFLIQYYNGEERAKGNILERFSAQQFPDLHSELNLSSLELGDSALYFCASSVLFDEQFFGPGTRLTVL.